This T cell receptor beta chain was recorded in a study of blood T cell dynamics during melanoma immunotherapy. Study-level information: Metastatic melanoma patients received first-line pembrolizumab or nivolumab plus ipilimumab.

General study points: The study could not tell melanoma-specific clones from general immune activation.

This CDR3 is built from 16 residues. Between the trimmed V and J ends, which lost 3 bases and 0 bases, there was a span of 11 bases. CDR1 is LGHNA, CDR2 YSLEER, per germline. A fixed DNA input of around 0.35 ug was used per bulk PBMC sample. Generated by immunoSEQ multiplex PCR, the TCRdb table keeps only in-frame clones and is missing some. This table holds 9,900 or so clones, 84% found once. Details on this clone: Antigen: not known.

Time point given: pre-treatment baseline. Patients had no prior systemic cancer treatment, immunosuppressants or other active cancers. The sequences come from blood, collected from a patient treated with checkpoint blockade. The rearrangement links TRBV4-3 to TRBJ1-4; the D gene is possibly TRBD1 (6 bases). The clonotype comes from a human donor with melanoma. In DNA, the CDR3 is TGCGCCAGCAGCCAGGGGACACAAGCAACTAATGAAAAACTGTTTTTT. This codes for CASSQGTQATNEKLFF.